The rows below give T cell receptor beta chains drawn from one sample of a study of cytomegalovirus exposure and HLA in healthy donors. Sequenced by immunoSEQ multiplex PCR; TCRdb stores in-frame clones only, minus some. The sample holds tens of thousands of clones; approximately 96% are singletons and the top ten take 0.9% to 1%. Sequenced input: PBMCs. The receptors shown here come from a man aged 18 to 35 in good health and CMV-seronegative. Both conserved end residues are part of each CDR3. D genes are given only for firm matches. Clone size is given for some rows only: seen once, a few or many times, or a class if the clone is expanded.

v_call	clone_size	j_call	d_call	cdr3_nt	cdr3_aa
TRBV4-2	NA	TRBJ2-3	NA	TGTGCCAGCAGCGCTCAGGGAAGTCGCGCAGATACGCAGTATTTT	CASSAQGSRADTQYF
TRBV9	NA	TRBJ1-5	NA	TGTGCCAGCAGCGTCGACAGCTCGCAGCCCCAGCATTTT	CASSVDSSQPQHF
TRBV2	NA	TRBJ2-7	NA	TGTGCCAGCAGTGAAGGGCCCTACGAGCAGTACTTC	CASSEGPYEQYF
TRBV7-8	once	TRBJ1-2	TRBD1	TGTGCCAGCAGCCCGGGACAGGGGGCCTTCTATGGCTACACCTTC	CASSPGQGAFYGYTF
TRBV18	NA	TRBJ1-4	TRBD1	TGTGCCAGCTCTCATGGACAGGGCTCAACTAATGAAAAACTGTTTTTT	CASSHGQGSTNEKLFF
TRBV6-6	NA	TRBJ2-1	TRBD2	TGTGCCAGCAGCCGGACTAGCGGATCCTACAATGAGCAGTTCTTC	CASSRTSGSYNEQFF
TRBV28	NA	TRBJ1-1	TRBD1	TGTGCCAGCAGTTCGTACAGGGGAACTGAAGCTTTCTTT	CASSSYRGTEAFF
TRBV2	NA	TRBJ2-7	TRBD1	TGTGCCAGCGAACCCTCGGGACAGATCTACGAGCAGTACTTC	CASEPSGQIYEQYF
TRBV18	NA	TRBJ1-5	TRBD1	TGTGCCAGCTCACCCGGGACAGGGGGGCTGGGGCCCCAGCATTTT	CASSPGTGGLGPQHF
TRBV5-4	NA	TRBJ1-2	TRBD1	TGTGCCACCTCAGGGGCCGCCGGGACAGCCTTCTTCAGCTACGGCTACACCTTC	CATSGAAGTAFFSYGYTF
TRBV28	NA	TRBJ2-4	TRBD1	TGTGCCAGCAGTTCATGGGACAGGAACATTCAGTACTTC	CASSSWDRNIQYF
TRBV6-5	NA	TRBJ2-1	TRBD2	TGTGCCAGCAGTTACGGGGGGGAGCGCCATGAGCAGTTCTTC	CASSYGGERHEQFF
TRBV5-4	NA	TRBJ2-2	TRBD2	TGTGCCAGCAGCTCCGGGACTAGCGGGAGAAGTGGGGAGCTGTTTTTT	CASSSGTSGRSGELFF
TRBV28	NA	TRBJ2-2	NA	TGTGCCAGCGGCGGGACAGTCGCGACCGGGGAGCTGTTTTTT	CASGGTVATGELFF
TRBV7-3	once	TRBJ1-2	TRBD1	TGTGCCAGCTCACCCCTTAGGGACAGGGGGTCCCCTTCCCATGGCTACACCTTC	CASSPLRDRGSPSHGYTF
TRBV30	NA	TRBJ2-1	NA	TGTGCCTGGGTATTCAATGAGCAGTTCTTC	CAWVFNEQFF
TRBV29-1	NA	TRBJ2-7	TRBD2	TGCAGCGTCTTGACTAGCTGGTACGAGCAGTACTTC	CSVLTSWYEQYF
TRBV5-6	NA	TRBJ2-2	NA	TGTGCCAGCAGCTTTTTGGCAGGGATCGGGGAGCTGTTTTTT	CASSFLAGIGELFF
TRBV5-8	once	TRBJ1-1	NA	TGTGCCAGCAGCTTGGGAGCAAACACTGAAGCTTTCTTT	CASSLGANTEAFF
TRBV28	NA	TRBJ2-3	TRBD2	TGTGCCAGCAGTTCCCTCTCAATAGCGGGGATCGCAGATACGCAGTATTTT	CASSSLSIAGIADTQYF
TRBV9	NA	TRBJ2-1	NA	TGTGCCAGCAGCGTAGATCCGGGAGTGAATGAGCAGTTCTTC	CASSVDPGVNEQFF
TRBV6-1	NA	TRBJ2-7	NA	TGTGCCAGCACCTGGAGCTCCTACGAGCAGTACTTC	CASTWSSYEQYF
TRBV19	few	TRBJ2-1	NA	TGTGCCAGTAGTCCCCAGGACACATCCTACAATGAGCAGTTCTTC	CASSPQDTSYNEQFF